Detailed here is one T cell receptor (beta chain). How the authors handled the data: Estimated nucleated cell counts came from reference gene primer amplification. This table comes from immunoSEQ multiplex PCR, and its TCRdb copy is limited to in-frame clones, with some not included. The D gene and trimming were derived from the DNA, and the V and J assignments and clone size from that table. The sample yields around 190,000 clones, 80% to 90% seen once. These data come from a study of blood T cell repertoires in COVID-19. Study background: Both acute and convalescent COVID-19 samples were obtained from the United States, Italy and Spain. The analysed material was cDNA or gDNA that came from T cells, B-cell-depleted T cells, or PBMCs.

V was clipped by 3 bases and J by 2 bases, with 7 bases between them. The CDR3 length is 12 residues. The germline V gene has CDR1 DFQATT and CDR2 SNEGSKA (reference sequence). Specimen: peripheral blood. This clonotype was obtained from a human donor in a cohort sampled during active COVID-19. This sequence joins TRBV20-1 and TRBJ1-2; no definite D call. The CDR3 sequence is CSASSGNYGYTF. The CDR3 DNA follows: TGCAGTGCTAGTTCCGGGAACTATGGCTACACCTTC.